This TCR beta chain originates from a study of T-cell reconstitution after alpha-beta-depleted transplantation in children. A TCRbeta library incorporating unique molecular identifiers was prepared. TCRdb independently ran MiXCR on the PCR reads; one entry per CDR3 protein. The sample records about 27,000 distinct CDR3 sequences, 18% being singletons. A note on this clonotype: Antigen: not known.

V lost 8 bases and J 15 bases, leaving 20 bases between the germline ends. Germline V gene data show CDR1 as MGHDK and CDR2 as SYGVNS. The CDR3 totals 13 residues. Study conclusions and caveats: Once a year had passed after transplant, T-cell counts and diversity came mostly from newly produced T cells. After transplant, at about two months, alpha-beta T cells were reportedly derived from several hundred expanded graft clones.

Here the sequenced sample was PBMCs, mostly from graft donor cells, taken 60 days after TCRalphabeta/CD19-depleted stem cell transplant. This clonotype was obtained from a male patient aged 2-9 years who had a stem cell transplant for acute lymphoblastic leukemia, so the T cells may come from the graft donor. This sequence joins TRBV25-1 and TRBJ1-6, with D tentatively TRBD1 (6 bases). The CDR3 here is CASSHRVENFLHF. As DNA, the CDR3 is TGTGCCAGCTCTCACAGGGTGGAAAACTTCCTCCACTTT.